The next 8 T cell receptor beta chains were all read from a single sample in a study of T cells in tuberculosis. Only in-frame clones appear in the TCRdb table, and some are missing; sequencing was by immunoSEQ multiplex PCR. The sample lists approximately 88,000 clones, roughly 93% occurring once. After thawing and overnight rest, PBMC were stained with GMM-loaded CD1B tetramer, viability dye and anti-CD3 for sorting. The CD1B tetramers carried C32 glucose monomycolate purified from Rhodococcus equi. The sample comprised CD1b-GMM tetramer-negative cells sorted from PBMCs. These receptors all come from an adult woman with latent tuberculosis.

The J gene is TRBJ2-3, the V gene TRBV5-4; no reliable D call. The germline V gene encodes CDR1 SGHNT and CDR2 YYREEE (reference sequence). This CDR3 comprises 11 residues. V was trimmed by 5 bases and J by 6 bases, leaving 7 bases between them. The CDR3 nucleotides are TGTGCCAGCAGTTTCGGGGATACGCAGTATTTT. Its protein is CASSFGDTQYF. Combining the CDR3 with reference TRBV5-4 and TRBJ2-3 gives the whole variable domain ETGVTQSPTHLIKTRGQQVTLRCSSQSGHNTVSWYQQALGQGPQFIFQYYREEENGRGNFPPRFSGLQFPNYSSELNVNALELDDSALYLCASSFGDTQYFGPGTRLTVL.

The chain has TRBV2 and TRBJ2-4, with 9 bases identical to TRBD1. J was trimmed by 8 bases and V by 6 bases; bases with no gene match: 11. From germline, CDR1 is SNHLY and CDR2 FYNNEI. The CDR3 length is 15 residues. This chain's CDR3 is CASRDGQGIVDIQYF. CDR3 in DNA: TGTGCCAGCAGAGACGGACAGGGGATAGTGGACATTCAGTACTTC.

This rearrangement joins TRBV4-1 to TRBJ2-1, with D maybe TRBD2 (5 bases). The CDR3 extends over 14 amino acids. The V end was cut by 4 bases, the J end by 5 bases, with 12 bases between. In germline, CDR1 is MGHRA, CDR2 YSYEKL. The DNA for the CDR3 is TGCGCCAGCAGCCCCCGACTCGGGAACAATGAGCAGTTCTTC. Translated, it gives CASSPRLGNNEQFF.

This rearrangement joins TRBV7-9 to TRBJ1-1; D unclear. The germline V gene has CDR1 SEHNR and CDR2 FQNEAQ (reference sequence). The ends were cut back, 2 bases at V and 11 bases at J, with 15 bases in the middle. The CDR3 is 13 residues long. The CDR3 nucleotides are TGTGCCAGCAGCTTAAGAGGCGCAGAACGGGCTTTCTTT. Amino acid sequence: CASSLRGAERAFF.

This clone was detected a few times. The genes are TRBV6-1 and TRBJ1-2, with D possibly matching TRBD1 (5 bases). CDR1 is MNHNS, CDR2 SASEGT, per germline. The CDR3 length is 15 residues. The V end was cut by 3 bases, the J end by 2 bases, with 13 bases between. CDR3 amino acids: CASSDVTEKNYGYTF. The CDR3 nucleotides read TGTGCCAGCAGTGACGTGACAGAAAAAAACTATGGCTACACCTTC.

This clone appeared once. The CDR3, as DNA: TGTGCCAGCAGTGAAGCCCAGGGCATAAGTGAAGCTTTCTTT. Translation gives CASSEAQGISEAFF. The chain links TRBV6-1 to TRBJ1-1, with a tentative D call TRBD1 (5 bases). Between the trimmed V and J ends, which lost 0 bases and 7 bases, there was a span of 12 bases. The CDR3 is made up of 14 amino acids. Germline lookup yields CDR1 MNHNS and CDR2 SASEGT.

The V and J genes are TRBV30 and TRBJ1-4; possibly TRBD1 for D (5 bases). CDR1 is GTSNPN, CDR2 SVGIG, per germline (reference sequence). V shed 4 bases and J shed 6 bases, with 12 bases lying between them. This CDR3 contains 13 residues. This CDR3 reads CAWKHRGDEKLFF. The DNA of the CDR3 is TGTGCCTGGAAACACCGGGGGGATGAAAAACTGTTTTTT.

The V and J genes are TRBV29-1 and TRBJ1-2, with 7 nucleotides matching TRBD1. This CDR3 has 13 residues. CDR1 is SQVTM and CDR2 is ANQGSEA in the germline V gene. V lost 1 base to trimming and J lost 6 bases; unmatched junction nucleotides: 5. CDR3 amino acids: CSVEGQGWDGYTF. DNA for the CDR3: TGCAGCGTTGAAGGACAGGGTTGGGATGGCTACACCTTC. Together with reference TRBV29-1 and TRBJ1-2, the CDR3 gives the full variable domain: SAVISQKPSRDICQRGTSLTIQCQVDSQVTMMFWYRQQPGQSLTLIATANQGSEATYESGFVIDKFPISRPNLTFSTLTVSNMSPEDSSIYLCSVEGQGWDGYTFGSGTRLTVV.